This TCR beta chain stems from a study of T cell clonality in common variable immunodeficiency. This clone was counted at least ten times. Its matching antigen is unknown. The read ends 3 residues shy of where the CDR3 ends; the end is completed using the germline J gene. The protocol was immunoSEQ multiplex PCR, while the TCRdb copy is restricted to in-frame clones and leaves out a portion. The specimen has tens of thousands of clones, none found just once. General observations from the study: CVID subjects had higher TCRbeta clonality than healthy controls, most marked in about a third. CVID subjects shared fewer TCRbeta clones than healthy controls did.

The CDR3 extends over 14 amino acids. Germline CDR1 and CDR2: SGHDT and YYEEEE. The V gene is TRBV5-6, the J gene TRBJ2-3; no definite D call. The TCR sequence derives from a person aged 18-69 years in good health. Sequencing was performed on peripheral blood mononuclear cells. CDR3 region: CASSLFTGIETQYF. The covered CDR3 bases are TGTGCCAGCAGCTTGTTTACGGGTATTGAGACG.